This T cell receptor beta chain was sequenced during a study of blood T cell repertoires in COVID-19. Study in general: The analysed material was cDNA or gDNA that came from T cells, B-cell-depleted T cells, or PBMCs.

Original methodology: The authors estimated nucleated cell counts from reference gene primer amplification. The data were produced by immunoSEQ multiplex PCR, yet TCRdb's version contains in-frame clones alone and is incomplete. That table supplies the V and J calls and clone size; D and trimming were determined from the DNA. The sample comprises about 120,000 clones, around 74% of which are singletons, and more than 5% rests with the top ten. The V and J ends lost 2 bases and 4 bases, in that order; junction bases with no gene match: 7. This CDR3 comprises 14 residues. Germline loops: CDR1 GTSNPN, CDR2 SVGIG (reference sequence).

The sequencing sample was made of peripheral blood. The source of this sequence is a man aged 60 to 75 with acute or convalescent COVID-19. V is TRBV30 and J is TRBJ2-7, with 8 bases that match TRBD1. The CDR3 spells CAWSWTGKVYEQYF. CDR3 coding DNA: TGTGCCTGGAGTTGGACAGGGAAGGTTTACGAGCAGTACTTC.